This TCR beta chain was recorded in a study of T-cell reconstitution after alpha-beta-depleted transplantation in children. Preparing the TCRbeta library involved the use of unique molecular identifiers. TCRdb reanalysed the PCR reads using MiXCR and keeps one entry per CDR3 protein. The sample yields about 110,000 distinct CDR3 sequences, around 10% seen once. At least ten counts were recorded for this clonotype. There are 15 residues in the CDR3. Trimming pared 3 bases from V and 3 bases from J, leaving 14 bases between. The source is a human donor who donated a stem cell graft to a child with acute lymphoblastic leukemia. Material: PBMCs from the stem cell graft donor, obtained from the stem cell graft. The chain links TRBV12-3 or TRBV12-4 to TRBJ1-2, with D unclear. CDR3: CASSFFTQADYGYTF. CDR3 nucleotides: TGTGCCAGCAGTTTTTTTACCCAGGCCGACTATGGCTACACCTTC.